A selection of T cell receptor beta chains follows, all from one sample in a study of control samples from healthy donors and cancer patients. Data came from immunoSEQ multiplex PCR; TCRdb stores just in-frame clones and leaves some out. The profile shows 65,000 to 80,000 clones, around 90% of them singletons. The material sequenced was PBMCs. These receptors were obtained from a woman between 50 and 59 years old with colorectal cancer. Both conserved end residues are part of each CDR3. A D gene is named only where the DNA matches it firmly. A row's size may be missing; if present it is once, few, many or a size class.

abundance: .
len: 16
v_gene: TRBV5-5
d_gene: .
j_gene: TRBJ1-1
CDR3nt: TGTGCCAGCAGCAGCCTGACTCCGGGGCGAACCACTGAAGCTTTCTTT
CDR3aa: CASSSLTPGRTTEAFF

abundance: .
len: 12
v_gene: TRBV6-5
d_gene: .
j_gene: TRBJ1-1
CDR3nt: TGTGCCAGCAACAGGGAGAACACTGAAGCTTTCTTT
CDR3aa: CASNRENTEAFF

abundance: few
len: 17
v_gene: TRBV28
d_gene: .
j_gene: TRBJ1-5
CDR3nt: TGTGCCACCCGCGACGTGAAAGGACGGTCTAGCAATCAGCCCCAGCATTTT
CDR3aa: CATRDVKGRSSNQPQHF

abundance: .
len: 14
v_gene: TRBV6-1
d_gene: .
j_gene: TRBJ1-6
CDR3nt: TGTGCCAGCAGTGAACAACTAGAGATTTCACCCCTCCACTTT
CDR3aa: CASSEQLEISPLHF

abundance: .
len: 15
v_gene: TRBV7-9
d_gene: .
j_gene: TRBJ2-1
CDR3nt: TGTGCCAGCAGCCCGGTTAGTCGGCAGGGAGGTGAGCAGTTCTTC
CDR3aa: CASSPVSRQGGEQFF

abundance: .
len: 13
v_gene: TRBV6-5
d_gene: .
j_gene: TRBJ1-2
CDR3nt: TGTGCCAGCAGTTACCTATCAGGGGCTGGCTACACCTTC
CDR3aa: CASSYLSGAGYTF

abundance: .
len: 13
v_gene: TRBV4-3
d_gene: TRBD1
j_gene: TRBJ1-5
CDR3nt: TGCGCCAGCAGCCAAAGGGAGGGGACAGCAATCAATTTT
CDR3aa: CASSQREGTAINF

abundance: .
len: 13
v_gene: TRBV27
d_gene: .
j_gene: TRBJ2-6
CDR3nt: TGTGCCAGCAGTTTAGCTGGGGCCAACGTCCTGACTTTC
CDR3aa: CASSLAGANVLTF

abundance: .
len: 16
v_gene: TRBV4-3
d_gene: .
j_gene: TRBJ1-5
CDR3nt: TGCGCCAGCAGCCAAGATCGGGCGGGGTCCAATCAGCCCCAGCATTTT
CDR3aa: CASSQDRAGSNQPQHF

abundance: .
len: 13
v_gene: TRBV6-5
d_gene: .
j_gene: TRBJ1-1
CDR3nt: TGTGCCAGCAGCTTTCAGGGGCTCGCTGAAGCTTTCTTT
CDR3aa: CASSFQGLAEAFF

abundance: .
len: 15
v_gene: TRBV28
d_gene: .
j_gene: TRBJ1-5
CDR3nt: TGTGCCAGCAATACCCCCCAGGGAAGGGGGCAGCCCCAGCATTTT
CDR3aa: CASNTPQGRGQPQHF

abundance: .
len: 16
v_gene: TRBV29-1
d_gene: TRBD2
j_gene: TRBJ2-3
CDR3nt: TGCAGCGTTGAAGATTGGACCGGGGGGAGGACAGATACGCAGTATTTT
CDR3aa: CSVEDWTGGRTDTQYF

abundance: .
len: 14
v_gene: TRBV5-1
d_gene: TRBD1
j_gene: TRBJ1-1
CDR3nt: TGCGCCAGCAGCTTGGACAGGGGGCTTACTGAAGCTTTCTTT
CDR3aa: CASSLDRGLTEAFF

abundance: few
len: 15
v_gene: TRBV5-1
d_gene: .
j_gene: TRBJ2-5
CDR3nt: TGCGCCAGCAGCTTGGCCGCAGGGGCGGAGGAGACCCAGTACTTC
CDR3aa: CASSLAAGAEETQYF

abundance: .
len: 13
v_gene: TRBV6-5
d_gene: TRBD1
j_gene: TRBJ2-3
CDR3nt: TGTGCCAGCAGCGACAGGGCGACAGATACGCAGTATTTT
CDR3aa: CASSDRATDTQYF

abundance: .
len: 15
v_gene: TRBV30
d_gene: TRBD2
j_gene: TRBJ2-3
CDR3nt: TGTGCCGGCCACTCCGGGACTAGGAGCACAGATACGCAGTATTTT
CDR3aa: CAGHSGTRSTDTQYF

abundance: .
len: 16
v_gene: TRBV7-2
d_gene: .
j_gene: TRBJ1-6
CDR3nt: TGTGCCAGCAGCTCAGCACTGGGAGGAGATAATTCACCCCTCCACTTT
CDR3aa: CASSSALGGDNSPLHF

abundance: .
len: 14
v_gene: TRBV6-5
d_gene: TRBD1
j_gene: TRBJ1-1
CDR3nt: TGTGCCAGCATCCGGGACAGTAAAAACACTGAAGCTTTCTTT
CDR3aa: CASIRDSKNTEAFF

abundance: .
len: 15
v_gene: TRBV7-8
d_gene: .
j_gene: TRBJ2-1
CDR3nt: TGTGCCAGCAGCCCCGACAGAGCCTCCTACAATGAGCAGTTCTTC
CDR3aa: CASSPDRASYNEQFF

abundance: .
len: 16
v_gene: TRBV24-1
d_gene: .
j_gene: TRBJ2-3
CDR3nt: TGTGCCACCAGTGATTTGGGGCCCTTAGGCACAGATACGCAGTATTTT
CDR3aa: CATSDLGPLGTDTQYF

abundance: .
len: 15
v_gene: TRBV19
d_gene: .
j_gene: TRBJ1-5
CDR3nt: TGTGCCAGTAGCCCACAGGGAGAAGGAGGTCAGCCCCAGCATTTT
CDR3aa: CASSPQGEGGQPQHF

abundance: .
len: 15
v_gene: TRBV7-2
d_gene: .
j_gene: TRBJ2-3
CDR3nt: TGTGCCAGCAGCTTAGCGGGTTTCAGCACAGATACGCAGTATTTT
CDR3aa: CASSLAGFSTDTQYF

abundance: .
len: 16
v_gene: TRBV19
d_gene: TRBD1
j_gene: TRBJ2-3
CDR3nt: TGTGCCAGTAGCCTCAGGGGGCTAGTCTCCACAGATACGCAGTATTTT
CDR3aa: CASSLRGLVSTDTQYF

abundance: .
len: 15
v_gene: TRBV6-5
d_gene: .
j_gene: TRBJ2-2
CDR3nt: TGTGCCAGCAGTCCGAGCAAGACGAACACCGGGGAGCTGTTTTTT
CDR3aa: CASSPSKTNTGELFF

abundance: .
len: 13
v_gene: TRBV19
d_gene: .
j_gene: TRBJ1-1
CDR3nt: TGTGCCAGTAGTCTGACGGTGAACACTGAAGCTTTCTTT
CDR3aa: CASSLTVNTEAFF

abundance: .
len: 15
v_gene: TRBV28
d_gene: .
j_gene: TRBJ1-5
CDR3nt: TGTGCCAGCAGTTTTAGAGGGGATGGCAATCAGCCCCAGCATTTT
CDR3aa: CASSFRGDGNQPQHF

abundance: few
len: 14
v_gene: TRBV3-1/TRBV3-2
d_gene: TRBD1
j_gene: TRBJ1-1
CDR3nt: TGTGCCAGCAGCCGTCGACAGGGGAACACTGAAGCTTTCTTT
CDR3aa: CASSRRQGNTEAFF

abundance: .
len: 16
v_gene: TRBV3-1/TRBV3-2
d_gene: TRBD2
j_gene: TRBJ2-2
CDR3nt: TGTGCCAGCAGCCGCAGACTAGCGGGGGCTGCCGGGGAGCTGTTTTTT
CDR3aa: CASSRRLAGAAGELFF

abundance: once
len: 16
v_gene: TRBV18
d_gene: .
j_gene: TRBJ1-3
CDR3nt: TGTGCCAGCTCACCCCAGGAACAGATGACTGGAAACACCATATATTTT
CDR3aa: CASSPQEQMTGNTIYF

abundance: .
len: 14
v_gene: TRBV7-2
d_gene: .
j_gene: TRBJ1-2
CDR3nt: TGTGCCAGCAGCTTAGGCAGGGTAGACTATGGCTACACCTTC
CDR3aa: CASSLGRVDYGYTF

abundance: .
len: 16
v_gene: TRBV7-2
d_gene: TRBD1
j_gene: TRBJ1-3
CDR3nt: TGTGCCAGCAGCTTATCGACAGGGACTGGTGGAAACACCATATATTTT
CDR3aa: CASSLSTGTGGNTIYF

abundance: .
len: 13
v_gene: TRBV28
d_gene: .
j_gene: TRBJ2-1
CDR3nt: TGTGCCAGCGTCAAAAGGCCCGGAGATGAGCAGTTCTTC
CDR3aa: CASVKRPGDEQFF

abundance: once
len: 16
v_gene: TRBV9
d_gene: TRBD1
j_gene: TRBJ2-3
CDR3nt: TGTGCCAGCAGCGTAGCAGGCAGGGGGATAATTGATACGCAGTATTTT
CDR3aa: CASSVAGRGIIDTQYF

abundance: .
len: 17
v_gene: TRBV25-1
d_gene: TRBD1
j_gene: TRBJ1-4
CDR3nt: TGTGCCAGCAGTGATGGGGTTACAGGGGGCGCAATTGAAAAACTGTTTTTT
CDR3aa: CASSDGVTGGAIEKLFF

abundance: .
len: 13
v_gene: TRBV6-6
d_gene: TRBD1
j_gene: TRBJ1-5
CDR3nt: TGTGCCAGCAGTCAGGACAGGCGTCAGCCCCAGCATTTT
CDR3aa: CASSQDRRQPQHF

abundance: .
len: 13
v_gene: TRBV12-3/TRBV12-4
d_gene: .
j_gene: TRBJ2-2
CDR3nt: TGTGCCAGCAGTTTCTCGGGGACCGGGGAGCTGTTTTTT
CDR3aa: CASSFSGTGELFF

abundance: once
len: 13
v_gene: TRBV11-1
d_gene: .
j_gene: TRBJ1-5
CDR3nt: TGTGCCAGCAGCTTAAGAGAGAGCAGTACGGTGCATTTT
CDR3aa: CASSLRESSTVHF

abundance: .
len: 12
v_gene: TRBV9
d_gene: .
j_gene: TRBJ1-2
CDR3nt: TGTGCCAGCAGCGTAGATGGAACTGGCTACACCTTC
CDR3aa: CASSVDGTGYTF

abundance: .
len: 15
v_gene: TRBV5-1
d_gene: TRBD1
j_gene: TRBJ1-6
CDR3nt: TGCGCCAGCAGCTTGGCCGACAGGGATAATTCACCCCTCCACTTT
CDR3aa: CASSLADRDNSPLHF

abundance: .
len: 13
v_gene: TRBV2
d_gene: .
j_gene: TRBJ1-1
CDR3nt: TGTGCCAGCGGTGACCTATGGGACACTGAAGCTTTCTTT
CDR3aa: CASGDLWDTEAFF

abundance: .
len: 14
v_gene: TRBV3-1/TRBV3-2
d_gene: .
j_gene: TRBJ1-1
CDR3nt: TGTGCCAGCAGCCTTCGGACGGCGAACACTGAAGCTTTCTTT
CDR3aa: CASSLRTANTEAFF

abundance: .
len: 14
v_gene: TRBV4-3
d_gene: TRBD2
j_gene: TRBJ2-3
CDR3nt: TGCGCCAGCAGCCAAGTGGGAGGGACAGATACGCAGTATTTT
CDR3aa: CASSQVGGTDTQYF

abundance: .
len: 13
v_gene: TRBV7-9
d_gene: .
j_gene: TRBJ2-3
CDR3nt: TGCAAGATGGAGGTCCCAAGCACAGATACGCAGTATTTT
CDR3aa: CKMEVPSTDTQYF

abundance: .
len: 14
v_gene: TRBV18
d_gene: .
j_gene: TRBJ1-2
CDR3nt: TGTGCCAGCTCACCGGGAGGGAACGGCGGTGGCTACACCTTC
CDR3aa: CASSPGGNGGGYTF

abundance: .
len: 14
v_gene: TRBV24-1
d_gene: .
j_gene: TRBJ1-6
CDR3nt: TGTGCCACCAAATGGGCAGGGATGGGGTCACCCCTCCACTTT
CDR3aa: CATKWAGMGSPLHF

abundance: .
len: 14
v_gene: TRBV6-5
d_gene: .
j_gene: TRBJ1-4
CDR3nt: TGTGCCAGCAGTTACTCCGGGGTTCGGGAAAAACTGTTTTTT
CDR3aa: CASSYSGVREKLFF

abundance: .
len: 12
v_gene: TRBV19
d_gene: .
j_gene: TRBJ1-5
CDR3nt: TGTGCCAGTAGTATCCGGAATCAGCCCCAGCATTTT
CDR3aa: CASSIRNQPQHF

abundance: .
len: 15
v_gene: TRBV4-3
d_gene: .
j_gene: TRBJ2-1
CDR3nt: TGCGCCAGCAGCCAAGCCGTGTACTCCTACAATGAGCAGTTCTTC
CDR3aa: CASSQAVYSYNEQFF

abundance: .
len: 16
v_gene: TRBV5-1
d_gene: .
j_gene: TRBJ2-2
CDR3nt: TGCGCCAGCAGCTTGGCCGGGGTTCAGAACACCGGGGAGCTGTTTTTT
CDR3aa: CASSLAGVQNTGELFF

abundance: .
len: 14
v_gene: TRBV5-6
d_gene: .
j_gene: TRBJ1-6
CDR3nt: TGTGCCAGCAGCCGGGACATCGGTAATTCACCCCTCCACTTT
CDR3aa: CASSRDIGNSPLHF

abundance: .
len: 14
v_gene: TRBV4-3
d_gene: TRBD2
j_gene: TRBJ2-2
CDR3nt: TGCGCCAGCAGCCAAGTGGGGGGGTCCGGGGAGCTGTTTTTT
CDR3aa: CASSQVGGSGELFF

abundance: few
len: 16
v_gene: TRBV27
d_gene: TRBD1
j_gene: TRBJ1-6
CDR3nt: TGTGCCAGCAGTATTCGACAGGGGAGCTATAATTCACCCCTCCACTTT
CDR3aa: CASSIRQGSYNSPLHF

abundance: once
len: 14
v_gene: TRBV5-1
d_gene: .
j_gene: TRBJ2-5
CDR3nt: TGCGCCAGCAGCTTGGCCGCGAGTCGGGAGACCCAGTACTTC
CDR3aa: CASSLAASRETQYF